This T cell receptor beta chain was observed in a study of T cells in Graves' hyperthyroidism and ophthalmopathy. Researchers amplified the TCR beta CDR3 regions from RNA transcripts. The HTBI primer set drove a first-round RT-PCR of the TCR CDR3. TCRdb re-derived calls from the multiplex PCR reads in MiXCR, one entry per CDR3 protein. The sample lists 490,000 or so distinct CDR3 sequences, approximately 23% occurring once. Note on this clonotype: The antigen is undetermined. Sequence at one end of the junction differs from germline and may be a read error.

Study results and caveats: Ophthalmopathy could be told apart from stable hyperthyroidism with a 13 V-J model. Most clonotypes that expanded in the thyroid above 0.001 also showed up in blood.

CDR3 length equals 16 residues. CDR1 is SGHTA, CDR2 FQGTGA, per germline. The rearrangement links TRBV7-3 to TRBJ2-2, with D perhaps matching TRBD1 (6 bases). The sequenced material came from blood. This sequence originates from a woman in her 70s with Graves' ophthalmopathy. CDR3 DNA: TGTGACAGCAGCTTAACACCCCTAGAGGGACACGGGGAGCTGTTTTTT. Its protein product is CDSSLTPLEGHGELFF.